One TCR beta chain is described in this entry. Its specific antigen is unknown. No per-base quality is available; no much larger clone lies one base away. These data come from a study of glioma-infiltrating T cells after dendritic cell vaccination (dated by TCRdb to the mid-2010s). Some background on the complete study: A cohort of 15 glioblastoma patients from Phase I and II dendritic cell vaccination trials was included, of whom 9 were newly diagnosed and 6 had recurrent disease. Between about 2002 and 2013, the patients were given dendritic cell vaccination pulsed with autologous tumor lysate. The vaccine was prepared from monocyte-derived dendritic cells that were cultured for 6 to 7 days with IL-4 and GM-CSF and then pulsed overnight with autologous tumor lysate. Three intradermal dendritic cell vaccine injections were administered to patients at biweekly intervals in the arm below the axilla. In glioblastoma patients vaccinated with dendritic cells, deep sequencing of TCR beta CDR3 regions served to measure tumor-infiltrating lymphocyte content and to compare repertoires between tumor and blood. Survival after dendritic cell vaccination was correlated with TCR sequencing metrics, such as TIL content and the overlap between tumor and blood repertoires.

The V end gives up 5 bases and the J end 4 bases, leaving 7 bases in the junction not matched to a gene. CDR1 LNHDA and CDR2 SQIVND were looked up in the germline V gene (reference sequence). Measured from the cysteine to the phenylalanine, the CDR3 is 14 residues long. Kept here is only the CDR3 DNA, which spans 42 bases and is read in frame from base 1. Study-level results and caveats: No direct relationship between TCR clonality and survival was found, suggesting that a diverse polyclonal response may matter. After dendritic cell vaccination, a higher estimated pretreatment TIL content predicted longer time to progression and overall survival. The cohort was small and heterogeneous, with few patients having full blood and tumor sets and even fewer initial-recurrent tumor pairs. The three-group TCR overlap response model was characterized as speculative, and prospective validation of the model was stated to be required.

The immunoSEQ assay amplified TCRB CDR3 regions from roughly 2 micrograms of genomic DNA, or from all available DNA when less than that amount was available. The multiplex PCR employed 60 forward primers targeting TCR V beta segments and 13 reverse primers targeting J beta segments. Synthetic control templates were spiked into each sample at limiting dilution to estimate reads per starting template. Reads of 87 bp were generated by sequencing on the Illumina HiSeq System. The paper's processing steps were these. To remove PCR and sequencing errors, closely related sequences were merged with a nearest neighbor algorithm. TCR overlap was defined as the percentage of unique tumor TCR beta sequences that were also present in the same patient's peripheral blood. The table was pulled from immuneACCESS by TCRdb, which kept in-frame rearrangements only. Such tables lose some clones; where checked, under half of the loss comes from unresolved V genes, and the rest has no known cause. Clone size and V and J calls were adopted from that table, with D and trimming inferred from the DNA. This sample gives about 94,000 clones in total; more than 70% of them show up just once. Under 6.5% of the sample belongs to the ten largest clones.

According to the study, the label for this sample's time point signals: after dendritic cell vaccination, including at tumor progression/relapse. Patients were selected for having adequate residual fresh-frozen tumor tissue and more than two years of available survival data. Molecular status otherwise varied across the glioblastoma patients, but none of them carried an isocitrate dehydrogenase mutation. PBMC were collected before vaccination, two weeks after the third vaccination, and at tumor progression if tumor progression occurred. The Qiagen DNeasy Blood extraction Kit was used to extract genomic DNA.

The rearranged chain carries TRBV19 and TRBJ1-1; TRBD1 agrees with 7 junctional bases. This TCR came from a human donor with glioblastoma. Source: blood, taken after dendritic cell vaccination. The CDR3 corresponds to CASSYRGAGTEAFF. The DNA sequence reads TGTGCCAGTAGTTACAGGGGAGCTGGCACTGAAGCTTTCTTT.